This T cell receptor (beta chain) originates from a study of cytomegalovirus exposure and HLA in healthy donors. Donors in the study were healthy people who gave bone marrow. General study points: The authors later found most CMV-associated TCR beta chains appeared HLA-restricted. Most TCR sequences showed up rarely, but some public TCRs showed up in many donors. Per published accounts, TCR beta sequences correctly predicted the HLA-A and HLA-B alleles of most subjects.

Primers included in the PCR were 60 Vbeta and 13 Jbeta primers. Repertoires were generated with immunoSEQ multiplex PCR, while TCRdb's copy carries only in-frame clones and drops some. With about 48,000 clones in the sample, the ten largest clones hold 5.5% to 7%. Note on this clone: Its antigen remains unidentified.

V lost 10 bases, J lost 7 bases, and 10 bases lay in between. The CDR3 spans 11 residues. The germline V gene has CDR1 LNHDA and CDR2 SQIVND (reference sequence). Sequenced input: PBMCs. This TCR came from a male donor in good health and CMV-seropositive. The V call is TRBV19, the J call TRBJ1-4, with D unclear. CDR3 bases: TGTGCCACCGGTGAACTTGAAAAACTGTTTTTT. Translated: CATGELEKLFF.